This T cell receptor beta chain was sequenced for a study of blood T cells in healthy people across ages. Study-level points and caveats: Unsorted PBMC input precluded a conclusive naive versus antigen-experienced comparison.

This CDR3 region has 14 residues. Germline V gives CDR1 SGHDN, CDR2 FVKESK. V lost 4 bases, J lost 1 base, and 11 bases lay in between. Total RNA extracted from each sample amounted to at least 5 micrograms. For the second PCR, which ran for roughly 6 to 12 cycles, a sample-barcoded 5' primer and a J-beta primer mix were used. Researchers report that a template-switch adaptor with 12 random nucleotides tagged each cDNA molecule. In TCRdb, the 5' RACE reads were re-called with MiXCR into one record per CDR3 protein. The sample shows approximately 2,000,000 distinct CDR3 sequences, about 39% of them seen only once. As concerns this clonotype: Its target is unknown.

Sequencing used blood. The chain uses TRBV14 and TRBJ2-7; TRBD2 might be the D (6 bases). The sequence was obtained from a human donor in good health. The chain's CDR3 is CASSPGLCSYEQYF. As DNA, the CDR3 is TGTGCCAGCAGCCCGGGACTGTGTTCCTACGAGCAGTACTTC.